The table lists the clone carrying this T cell receptor beta chain with a few counts. Its antigen is undetermined. The data were obtained in a study of T cell responses to AZD1222 COVID-19 vaccine. For the study at large: Combined were second doses at about 4 or about 12 weeks.

Germline CDR1 is MNHEY and CDR2 is SVGEGT. V trimming: 0 bases; J trimming: 7 bases; junction bases outside the gene matches: 10. This CDR3 is 16 amino acids long. Study-wide points: Without day 14 samples, only post-peak T cell repertoires were studied. Vaccine-related CD4 TCRs covered spike, predominating at 160-218 and 743-854. Vaccination with two AZD1222 doses was followed by a rise in Spike-specific TCR breadth and depth.

The data were produced by immunoSEQ multiplex PCR, yet TCRdb's version contains in-frame clones alone and is incomplete. The table lists around 140,000 clones, around 89% of them singletons. The sequencing here drew on peripheral blood, taken on day 0 of AZD1222 vaccination. The clonotype comes from an adult in good health. The rearrangement links TRBV6-2 or TRBV6-3 to TRBJ2-5; 8 bases align to TRBD2. This CDR3 is CASSYSKRGGRRTQYF. The CDR3 DNA is TGTGCCAGCAGTTACTCGAAACGGGGGGGCCGACGGACCCAGTACTTC.